This T cell receptor (beta chain) was recorded in a study of T cells in localized non-small cell lung cancer. The CDR3 length is 14 residues. The J segment lost 7 bases and the V segment lost 4 bases, leaving 10 bases of the junction unmatched. Germline V gene sequence: CDR1 SGDLS, CDR2 YYNGEE. Judged by abundance, this clone is medium-sized. TCRdb's table, derived via immunoSEQ multiplex PCR, lists solely in-frame clones and lacks some. Of some 1,300 clones listed, 30% to 40% are singletons. This receptor was taken from a male donor at least 60 years old with stage I squamous cell lung carcinoma. V is TRBV9 and J is TRBJ2-7; 8 bases fit TRBD1. This specimen consisted of normal lung tissue next to the tumor, obtained before any cancer treatment. The CDR3 region is CASSPEDRVEEQYF. The CDR3 DNA sequence: TGTGCCAGCAGCCCAGAGGACAGGGTGGAGGAGCAGTACTTC.